This T cell receptor (beta chain) derives from a study of T cell responses to AZD1222 COVID-19 vaccine. Study observations and caveats: The study reported that nearly half of spike-specific TCRs target unmutated variant regions.

A word on this clone: Its antigen remains unidentified.

Only in-frame clones appear in the TCRdb table, and some are missing; sequencing was by immunoSEQ multiplex PCR. Among more than 95,000 clones listed, 80% to 90% were seen once. The CDR3 spans 14 residues. In germline, CDR1 is KGHDR, CDR2 SFDVKD. V lost 0 bases and J lost 1, with 2 bases in between. The chain employs TRBV24-1 and TRBJ2-2; D call uncertain. This sample comprised peripheral blood, obtained 28 days after the second AZD1222 dose. The origin of this receptor is an adult who received the AZD1222 COVID-19 vaccine. As DNA, the CDR3 is TGTGCCACCAGTGATTTGCGGAACACCGGGGAGCTGTTTTTT. It codes for CATSDLRNTGELFF.